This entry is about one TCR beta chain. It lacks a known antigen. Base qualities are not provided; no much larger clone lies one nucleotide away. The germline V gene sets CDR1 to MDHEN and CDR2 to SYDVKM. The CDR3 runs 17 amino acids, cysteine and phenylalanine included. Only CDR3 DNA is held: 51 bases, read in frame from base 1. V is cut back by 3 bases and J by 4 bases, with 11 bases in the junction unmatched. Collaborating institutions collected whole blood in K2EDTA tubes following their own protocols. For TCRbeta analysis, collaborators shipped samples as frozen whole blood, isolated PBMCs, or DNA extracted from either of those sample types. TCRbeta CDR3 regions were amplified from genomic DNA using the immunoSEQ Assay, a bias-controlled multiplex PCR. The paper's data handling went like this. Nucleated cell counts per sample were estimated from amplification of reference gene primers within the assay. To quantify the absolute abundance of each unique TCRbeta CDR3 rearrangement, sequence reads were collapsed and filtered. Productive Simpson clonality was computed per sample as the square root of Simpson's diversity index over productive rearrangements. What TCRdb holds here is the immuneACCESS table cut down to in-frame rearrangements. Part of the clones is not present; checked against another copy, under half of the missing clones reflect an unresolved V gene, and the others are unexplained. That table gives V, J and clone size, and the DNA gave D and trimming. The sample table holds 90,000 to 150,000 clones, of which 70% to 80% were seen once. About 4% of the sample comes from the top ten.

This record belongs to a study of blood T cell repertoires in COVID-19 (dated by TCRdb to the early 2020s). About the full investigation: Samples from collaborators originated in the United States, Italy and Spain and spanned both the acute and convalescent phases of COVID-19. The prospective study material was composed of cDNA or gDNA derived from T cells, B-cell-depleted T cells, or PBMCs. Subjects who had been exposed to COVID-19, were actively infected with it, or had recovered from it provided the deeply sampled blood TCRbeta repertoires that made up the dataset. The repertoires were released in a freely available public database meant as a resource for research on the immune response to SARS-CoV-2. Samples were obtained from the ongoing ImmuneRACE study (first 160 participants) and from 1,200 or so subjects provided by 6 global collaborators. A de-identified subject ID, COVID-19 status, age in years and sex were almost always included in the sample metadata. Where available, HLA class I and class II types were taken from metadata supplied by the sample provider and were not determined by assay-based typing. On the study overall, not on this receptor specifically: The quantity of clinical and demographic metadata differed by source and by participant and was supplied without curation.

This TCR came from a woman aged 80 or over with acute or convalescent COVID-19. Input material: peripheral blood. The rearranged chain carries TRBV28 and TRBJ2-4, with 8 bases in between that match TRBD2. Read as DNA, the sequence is TGTGCCAGCAGTTTTTTCGGCGGGAGGCCTGAAAAAAACATTCAGTACTTC. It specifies CASSFFGGRPEKNIQYF.